This record looks at one T cell receptor (beta chain) sequence and its context. The antigen is unknown. These data originate in a study of cytomegalovirus exposure and HLA in healthy donors. Healthy bone marrow donors supplied every sample. The PCR employed 60 Vbeta primers together with 13 Jbeta primers. Profiling relied on immunoSEQ multiplex PCR, and the TCRdb table lists in-frame clones only, not all of them. Of over 200,000 clones in the sample, more than 60% are singletons; the top ten hold 1.5% to 2%. The CDR3 runs 15 residues. The germline gives CDR1 MNHEY, CDR2 SMNVEV (reference sequence). The V and J ends lost 2 bases and 0 bases, in that order; junction bases with no gene match: 3. Whole-study findings and limits: Most sequenced TCRs were rare (though some public TCRs occurred in many donors). A later look showed TCR association rates differing by HLA locus, highest for DRB1 and lowest for HLA-C. Most likely, a cluster of highly shared sequence variants arose as a sequencing artifact.

This chain links TRBV27 with TRBJ1-1, with 7 bases that match TRBD1. This clonotype was sampled from a woman in her twenties or thirties in good health and CMV-seronegative. The sequencing sample was made of PBMCs. CDR3: CASSLRTGLNTEAFF. The CDR3 nucleotides read TGTGCCAGCAGTTTACGGACAGGACTGAACACTGAAGCTTTCTTT.